One and the same sample provided the 28 T cell receptor beta chains below, sequenced in a study of tumor-infiltrating lymphocytes in primary liver carcinoma. TCR beta cDNA was prepared out of about 530 ng total RNA by means of a constant-region primer. Libraries covering TCR beta were generated through three nested multiplex PCR rounds (using a slightly modified ARM-PCR). With TRBV1-TRBV30 forward primers and a C-beta reverse primer, the first two PCR rounds were run for around 10 cycles each. MiXCR, applied by TCRdb to the multiplex PCR reads, yields one record per CDR3 protein. Of 50,000 to 70,000 distinct CDR3 sequences in the sample, about two thirds are singletons; the top ten hold roughly three fifths. The approximately 17-34 mg bulk tissue piece was not sorted before simultaneous RNA and DNA extraction. The sample consisted of liver tumor tissue from sampling region 2. Subset in this sample: tumor region T2, inferior pole. All receptors derive from a man between 40 and 49 years old with primary liver carcinoma and hepatitis B virus infection.

Concerning this clonotype itself: This is likely a read error, given that the CDR3 carries no conserved phenylalanine or tryptophan at its end. It is unclear where the CDR3 begins or ends on the DNA, so no DNA is shown, and the CDR3 is as TCRdb lists it. The chain has TRBV13 and TRBJ1-4. Germline lookup yields CDR1 PRHDT and CDR2 FYEKMQ (reference sequence). Including both end residues, the CDR3 is 12 amino acids long. CDR3 sequence: CASSLEGEKLFA.

This clonotype was counted many times. The V gene is TRBV19, the J gene TRBJ2-4; no clear D. The germline V gene has CDR1 LNHDA and CDR2 SQIVND (reference sequence). The CDR3 spans 12 residues. The ends were cut back, 9 bases at V and 0 bases at J, with 6 bases in the middle. The CDR3 is CASGLAKNIQYF. In DNA, the CDR3 is TGTGCCAGCGGATTAGCCAAAAACATTCAGTACTTC. The full variable domain, with the rest looked up from reference TRBV19 and TRBJ2-4, is DGGITQSPKYLFRKEGQNVTLSCEQNLNHDAMYWYRQDPGQGLRLIYYSQIVNDFQKGDIAEGYSVSREKKESFPLTVTSAQKNPTAFYLCASGLAKNIQYFGAGTRLSVL.

Details on this clonotype: An end of the junction differs from the germline gene, which may be a read error. The chain is built from TRBV6-1 and TRBJ1-1, with 10 bases identical to TRBD1. The V gene's germline CDR1 is MNHNS and CDR2 SASEGT. This CDR3 is 14 amino acids long. Here the CDR3 DNA reads TGTGCCAGTCGAAGACAGGGGGCTCTGACTGAAGCTTTATTT. This translates into CASRRQGALTEALF.

At least ten counts were recorded for this clonotype. The rearrangement links TRBV28 to TRBJ2-7, with 7 bases lining up with TRBD2. After removal of 3 bases from V and 5 bases from J, the junction contained 7 bases not matched to a gene. In germline, CDR1 is MDHEN, CDR2 SYDVKM. The CDR3 length is 14 residues. CDR3 residues: CASSFVMTSNEQYF. The CDR3 region has the DNA TGTGCCAGCAGTTTCGTTATGACTAGCAACGAGCAGTACTTC.

With regard to this clonotype: One end of the junction fails to match germline, which may point to a read error. V and J are TRBV6-5 and TRBJ2-5; D is possibly TRBD2 (6 bases). CDR3 size: 14 residues. The V gene's germline CDR1 is MNHEY and CDR2 SVGAGI. The CDR3 loop is CASSYGGIQETRYF. The CDR3 nucleotides read TGTGCCAGCAGTTACGGAGGGATTCAAGAGACCCGGTACTTC.

This clonotype has a single count. Since a much larger clone is just one base distant, this may be a read error. V usage is TRBV6-5 and J usage is TRBJ2-1, with TRBD1 matching over 9 bases. The CDR3 spans 13 residues. CDR1 and CDR2 (germline): MNHEY, SVGAGI. The CDR3 sequence is CASSGQGNNGQSF. In DNA form, the CDR3 reads TGTGCCAGCAGTGGACAGGGGAACAATGGGCAGTCCTTC.

Comment on this clonotype: This could be a read error, since a much larger clone is one nucleotide away. The CDR3 ends on some other residue instead of the conserved phenylalanine or tryptophan, so this is likely a read error. This chain joins TRBV5-1 and TRBJ2-2; either TRBD1 or TRBD2 may fit D (5 bases each). This CDR3 is built from 14 residues. Trimming pared 9 bases from V and 5 bases from J, leaving 17 bases between. Germline CDR1 reads SGHRS; CDR2 reads YFSETQ. The CDR3 loop is CATKETAVTGELFI. The CDR3 coding sequence is TGCGCCACCAAAGAGACAGCGGTAACCGGGGAGCTGTTTATT.

With respect to this clonotype: A much larger clonotype is one base distant, so this may be a read error. The chain is built from TRBV28 and TRBJ2-7, with TRBD2 identical over 11 bases. Per the germline V gene, CDR1 is MDHEN and CDR2 is SYDVKM. CDR3 length equals 15 residues. The CDR3 region is CTSSSIAGGRYEQYF. Written as DNA, the CDR3 is TGTACCAGCAGTTCGATAGCGGGAGGGCGGTACGAGCAGTACTTC. The entire variable domain, with the rest obtained from reference TRBV28 and TRBJ2-7, is as follows: DVKVTQSSRYLVKRTGEKVFLECVQDMDHENMFWYRQDPGLGLRLIYFSYDVKMKEKGDIPEGYSVSREKKERFSLILESASTNQTSMYLCTSSSIAGGRYEQYFGPGTRLTVT.

Turning to this clonotype: A read error is possible here, since a much larger clone lies one base away. V and J are TRBV28 and TRBJ1-1; 7 nucleotides match TRBD1. The V gene's germline CDR1 is MDHEN and CDR2 SYDVKM. This CDR3 contains 15 residues. The CDR3 here is CTSSRMGQMNTEAFF. In DNA form, the CDR3 reads TGTACCAGCAGTCGAATGGGACAGATGAACACTGAAGCTTTCTTT.

Remarks on this clonotype: Because it lacks the conserved phenylalanine or tryptophan at the end, this CDR3 is likely a read error. Because the CDR3's place on the DNA is in doubt, the DNA is left out and the CDR3 is given as listed by TCRdb. The chain joins TRBV29-1 to TRBJ2-7; TRBD2, as called in the table, went unchecked against the DNA. The V gene's germline CDR1 is SQVTM and CDR2 ANQGSEA. The CDR3 adds up to 13 amino acids, both ends counted. This chain's CDR3 is CSTRTSGSYEQHL.

This clonotype was seen a single time. This rearrangement joins TRBV11-2 to TRBJ2-3; D gene ambiguous. CDR3 length equals 15 residues. From germline, CDR1 is SGHAT and CDR2 FQNNGV. V gave up 8 bases and J gave up 4 bases, with 19 bases separating them. The CDR3 DNA follows: TGTGCCAGCGGCATGGTACATGGTCGGCCAGATACGCAGTATTTT. It translates to CASGMVHGRPDTQYF.

This clonotype was seen only a few times. One end of the junction is discordant with germline, which a read error may explain. The chain couples TRBV2 to TRBJ2-7, with D perhaps TRBD1 (6 bases). Germline V lookup: CDR1 SNHLY, CDR2 FYNNEI. The CDR3 has 12 residues. CDR3 sequence (DNA): TGTGCTAGCACCTTCAGGGGCTACGAGCAGTACTTC. This gives the protein CASTFRGYEQYF.

Of note for this clonotype: A clone one base away is much larger, so this may be a read error. The chain combines TRBV30 with TRBJ1-2; D not resolved. This CDR3 has 12 residues. Per the germline V gene, CDR1 is GTSNPN and CDR2 is SVGIG (reference sequence). Trimming took off 1 base at V and 8 bases at J, with 11 bases between the two ends. Written as DNA, the CDR3 is TGTGCCTGGAGTGACCCAAACCGAGGCTACACCTTC. Translating gives CAWSDPNRGYTF.

The table lists this clonotype with a few counts. J is TRBJ2-1 and V is TRBV29-1; TRBD2 matches 10 bases. V shed 6 bases and J 9 bases; nucleotides not matched to a gene: 5. This CDR3 spans 12 amino acids. CDR1 and CDR2 from the germline V gene are SQVTM and ANQGSEA. The CDR3 DNA reads TGCAGCGTCCCTAGCGGGAGTCTTGAGCAGTTCTTC. Residues: CSVPSGSLEQFF.

On this clonotype itself: Germline is not matched at one junction end, which may reflect a read error. The gene calls are TRBV12-3 or TRBV12-4 and TRBJ2-3, with TRBD2 matching 14 bases. This CDR3 spans 16 amino acids. CDR3 protein: CASSPGLAGDTDTQYF. The CDR3 coding sequence is TGTGCCAGCAGCCCGGGACTAGCGGGGGACACAGATACACAGTATTTT.

This clonotype is classed as large (0.1 to 1%). The chain couples TRBV11-2 to TRBJ2-7; perhaps TRBD2 as D (5 bases). V lost 0 bases and J 6 bases, leaving 15 bases between the germline ends. The CDR3 has 15 residues. The germline V gene has CDR1 SGHAT and CDR2 FQNNGV. The CDR3 here is CASSLESGISGEQYF. CDR3 in DNA: TGTGCCAGCAGCTTAGAGTCCGGGATCTCTGGCGAGCAGTACTTC.

Concerning this clonotype itself: The junction departs from germline at one end; a sequencing error may be responsible. The chain links TRBV4-3 to TRBJ2-2; perhaps TRBD2 as D (5 bases). Germline CDR1 reads LGHNA; CDR2 reads YSLEER. This CDR3 contains 16 residues. CDR3 sequence reads: CGSSQNPEGDPGELFF. The CDR3, as DNA: TGCGGCAGCAGCCAAAACCCAGAGGGAGACCCCGGGGAGCTGTTTTTT.

On this clonotype itself: The conserved closing phenylalanine or tryptophan is absent in this CDR3, likely reflecting a read error. V usage is TRBV6-5 and J usage is TRBJ2-7; TRBD1 aligns across 9 bases. CDR1 is MNHEY, CDR2 SVGAGI, per germline. The length of the CDR3 is 14 residues. CDR3 in amino acids: CTSPSGTGYNEQYL. The CDR3 nucleotides are TGTACCAGCCCCTCCGGGACAGGGTATAACGAACAGTACCTC.

The V and J genes are TRBV5-6 and TRBJ2-3; D not resolved. The germline V gene encodes CDR1 SGHDT and CDR2 YYEEEE. The CDR3 is 13 amino acids. The V end lost 2 bases, the J end lost 4 bases, and 8 bases lay between the germline ends. In DNA form, the CDR3 reads TGTGCCAGCAGCTTCGTGAGCTCAGATACGCAGTATTTT. Amino acids: CASSFVSSDTQYF.

As regards this clonotype: This may come from a read error, since a much larger clone is one base off. This CDR3 reads CASGLCELASQYF. The DNA of the CDR3 is TGTGCCAGCGGCTTATGTGAGCTAGCGTCGCAGTACTTC. The chain uses TRBV11-2 and TRBJ2-7; TRBD2 might be the D (6 bases). CDR1 and CDR2 from the germline V gene are SGHAT and FQNNGV. The CDR3 spans 13 residues.

This clonotype occurred once. Germline is not matched at one junction end, which may reflect a read error. The chain couples TRBV4-3 to TRBJ2-2, with 7 bases lining up with TRBD2. Germline CDR1 and CDR2: LGHNA and YSLEER. CDR3 length: 16 residues. CDR3 coding DNA: TGCGTCAGCAGCCAATCACCTAGCGGTAACATCGGGGACCTGTTTTTT. It encodes CVSSQSPSGNIGDLFF.

In its sample, this clonotype was seen once. This sequence may be a read error, since a much larger clone differs from it by one base. The CDR3 bases are TGCACCAGCAACGACAGGGAGACTGAAGCTTTCTTT. Its protein product is CTSNDRETEAFF. The V call is TRBV5-1, the J call TRBJ1-1; the match to TRBD1 covers 7 bases. The germline V gene has CDR1 SGHRS and CDR2 YFSETQ. The CDR3 covers 12 residues.

This clonotype was seen once. The germline gene is not matched at one end of the junction; a read error may be the cause. V is TRBV4-1 and J is TRBJ2-5, with 12 bases lining up with TRBD2. There are 17 residues in the CDR3. CDR1 and CDR2 (germline): MGHRA, YSYEKL. The CDR3, as DNA: TGCGCAAGCAATCGCCAAGGACTAGCGGGACTCTCAGAGACCCAGTACTTC. Translating it yields CASNRQGLAGLSETQYF.

This clonotype was recorded only once. The junction does not match germline at one end; this may be a read error. This chain joins TRBV4-1 and TRBJ2-3; 9 nucleotides agree with TRBD2. The CDR3 extends over 18 amino acids. CDR1 and CDR2 (germline): MGHRA, YSYEKL. This CDR3 is CASSQVLLIAGALDMQYF. CDR3 in DNA: TGCGCCAGTAGCCAAGTGTTATTGATAGCGGGAGCCCTAGATATGCAGTATTTT.

This clonotype was observed a few times. The chain's CDR3 is CASSIGTGLYEQYF. CDR3 DNA sequence: TGTGCCAGCAGCATCGGGACAGGACTCTACGAGCAGTACTTC. This chain uses TRBV11-1 with TRBJ2-7; 8 bases agree with TRBD1. The J segment lost 3 bases and the V segment lost 5 bases, leaving 6 bases of the junction unmatched. Germline V CDR1 and CDR2: SGHAT, FQDESV (reference sequence). The CDR3 is made up of 14 amino acids.

J is TRBJ2-1 and V is TRBV19; TRBD2 matches 13 bases. The CDR3 sequence is 15 residues long. Germline V gives CDR1 LNHDA, CDR2 SQIVND (reference sequence). J lost 6 bases, V lost 5 bases, and 4 bases had no gene match. In nucleotides, the CDR3 is TGTGCCAGTAGTTTGACTAGCGGGAGGTTCAATGAGCAGTTCTTC. Protein product: CASSLTSGRFNEQFF.

This clonotype was observed a handful of times. The CDR3 end shows no conserved phenylalanine or tryptophan, and so a read error is likely. V usage is TRBV12-3 or TRBV12-4 and J usage is TRBJ2-1; TRBD2 is a possible D gene (5 bases). The CDR3 is 13 amino acids. The V end was cut by 8 bases, the J end by 6 bases, with 14 bases between. Here the CDR3 reads CASQFGGGNEQFL. The CDR3 DNA sequence: TGTGCCAGCCAATTTGGCGGAGGCAATGAGCAGTTCTTA.

Turning to this clonotype: One junction end does not reproduce the germline sequence, and a read error may be involved. The chain uses TRBV5-4 and TRBJ2-2; D is possibly TRBD1 (6 bases). The CDR3 is 14 amino acids. Germline V CDR1 and CDR2: SGHNT, YYREEE (reference sequence). The CDR3, as DNA: TGTGCCAGCAGCTTGAGTAGGGGGACCGGGGAGCTGTTTTTC. Translated, it gives CASSLSRGTGELFF.